The 26 T cell receptor beta chains below come from one sample, sequenced in a study of technical replicates of blood from four donors. Method: immunoSEQ multiplex PCR; TCRdb's copy keeps in-frame clones and lacks some. The profile shows tens of thousands of clones, 75% to 90% of them singletons. Sequencing was carried out using PBMCs. The receptors shown here come from a human donor in good health. Some clones in this sample may be carry-over from other donors' samples.

The V and J genes are TRBV6-4 and TRBJ2-3, with D perhaps matching TRBD2 (7 bases). Germline V gene sequence: CDR1 MRHNA, CDR2 SNTAGT. V shed 6 bases and J shed 3 bases, with 16 bases lying between them. The CDR3 is 15 amino acids. Written as DNA, the CDR3 is TGTGCCAGCAGCCTAGCTAGCGGACAGACAGATACGCAGTATTTT. Residues: CASSLASGQTDTQYF.

This clone was observed a single time. V and J are TRBV18 and TRBJ2-1, with TRBD2 identical over 8 bases. The CDR3 length is 16 residues. Germline values: CDR1 KGHSH, CDR2 LQKENI. With V trimmed by 3 bases and J by 5 bases, 9 bases remained unmatched. The CDR3 DNA follows: TGTGCCAGCTCACCGCTTTTAGCGGGAAACAACAATGAGCAGTTCTTC. Protein sequence: CASSPLLAGNNNEQFF.

V is TRBV30 and J is TRBJ2-7; D perhaps matches TRBD2 (6 bases). V lost 4 bases, J lost 2 bases, and 9 bases lay in between. Per germline, CDR1 GTSNPN and CDR2 SVGIG (reference sequence). This CDR3 contains 12 residues. The CDR3 DNA follows: TGTGCCTGGAACGGGGGTCCCTACGAGCAGTACTTC. Its translation: CAWNGGPYEQYF.

This clone came up a few times. This sequence joins TRBV7-8 and TRBJ1-2, with D unresolved. Germline assignment: CDR1 SGHVS and CDR2 FQNEAQ. V was cut by 4 bases and J by 5 bases, with 17 bases left in between. The CDR3 totals 15 residues. CDR3 sequence (DNA): TGTGCCAGCAGCTCATTTAATCCTGGACTTTATGGCTACACCTTC. Translated, it gives CASSSFNPGLYGYTF.

This clone was picked up a small number of times. The chain is built from TRBV27 and TRBJ1-1; D remains unclear. Trimming pared 1 base from V and 6 bases from J, leaving 18 bases between. Per germline, CDR1 MNHEY and CDR2 SMNVEV (reference sequence). This CDR3 region has 16 residues. CDR3 region: CASSLFGVSGGAEAFF. Written as DNA, the CDR3 is TGTGCCAGCAGTTTATTCGGGGTCTCAGGTGGGGCTGAAGCTTTCTTT.

This clone has a count of ten or more. The J gene is TRBJ2-5, the V gene TRBV19, with a weak D call TRBD2 (7 bases). Germline V gene sequence: CDR1 LNHDA, CDR2 SQIVND (reference sequence). The CDR3 has 15 residues. V lost 7 bases and J lost 2, with 17 bases in between. The CDR3 is CASTPPGGGQETQYF. CDR3 sequence (DNA): TGTGCCAGTACTCCCCCGGGGGGCGGACAAGAGACCCAGTACTTC. Full variable domain (rest looked up from reference TRBV19 and TRBJ2-5): DGGITQSPKYLFRKEGQNVTLSCEQNLNHDAMYWYRQDPGQGLRLIYYSQIVNDFQKGDIAEGYSVSREKKESFPLTVTSAQKNPTAFYLCASTPPGGGQETQYFGPGTRLLVL.

The chain joins TRBV2 to TRBJ1-5; D ambiguous. This CDR3 comprises 15 residues. V dropped 4 bases and J dropped 2 bases, with 12 bases sitting between them. From germline, CDR1 is SNHLY and CDR2 FYNNEI. The CDR3 bases are TGTGCCAGCAGTGGAGGGCGGTCCGGCAATCAGCCCCAGCATTTT. Its translation is CASSGGRSGNQPQHF.

The J gene is TRBJ1-1, the V gene TRBV7-9; the D is unclear. Germline V CDR1 and CDR2: SEHNR, FQNEAQ (reference sequence). This CDR3 is 18 amino acids long. V was cut by 5 bases and J by 5 bases, with 27 bases left in between. The CDR3 bases are TGTGCCAGCAGCCCCCGGGTGCGGAGCACCTTACCAACTACTGAAGCTTTCTTT. Translation: CASSPRVRSTLPTTEAFF.

The J gene is TRBJ2-3, the V gene TRBV9; 16 bases match TRBD2. Germline loops: CDR1 SGDLS, CDR2 YYNGEE. Trimming took 7 bases from V and 5 from J; bases not matched to a gene: 10. CDR3 length equals 17 residues. The CDR3, as DNA: TGTGCCAGCGCTTCCGGGACTAGCGGGGGGGCCGGAGATACGCAGTATTTT. This gives the protein CASASGTSGGAGDTQYF.

The V gene is TRBV5-1, the J gene TRBJ2-5; 7 bases line up with TRBD2. The CDR3 has 17 amino acids. The junction had 14 bases not matched to a gene; V was cut back by 3 bases and J by 3 bases. CDR1 is SGHRS and CDR2 is YFSETQ in the germline V gene. In nucleotides, the CDR3 is TGCGCCAGCAGCTCGATCATGCTGAGCGGGGCCAAAGAGACCCAGTACTTC. Its protein product is CASSSIMLSGAKETQYF. Together with reference TRBV5-1 and TRBJ2-5, the CDR3 gives the full variable domain: KAGVTQTPRYLIKTRGQQVTLSCSPISGHRSVSWYQQTPGQGLQFLFEYFSETQRNKGNFPGRFSGRQFSNSRSEMNVSTLELGDSALYLCASSSIMLSGAKETQYFGPGTRLLVL.

The chain has TRBV7-6 and TRBJ2-7; weak D call: TRBD1 (6 bases). The CDR3 runs 11 residues. CDR1 is SGHVS, CDR2 FNYEAQ, per germline. Trimming stripped 3 bases from V and 7 bases from J, with 7 bases between. The CDR3 sequence: CASSLGQEQYF. The CDR3 bases are TGTGCCAGCAGCTTGGGACAAGAGCAGTACTTC.

V is TRBV2 and J is TRBJ2-1; TRBD2 matches at 9 bases. The ends lost 6 bases at V and 7 bases at J; junction bases unmatched: 16. Germline loops: CDR1 SNHLY, CDR2 FYNNEI. The CDR3 runs to 17 residues. The CDR3 coding sequence is TGTGCCAGCAGCGGGACAAAAGGACTAGCGACCAGTAATGAGCAGTTCTTC. Protein sequence: CASSGTKGLATSNEQFF.

This chain uses TRBV4-3 with TRBJ2-1; D perhaps matches TRBD1 (7 bases). V was pared by 0 bases and J by 4 bases, with 13 bases between. The CDR3 sequence is 16 residues long. The germline CDR1 and CDR2 sequences are LGHNA and YSLEER. CDR3 amino acids: CASSQDMGGQYNEQFF. The CDR3 nucleotides read TGCGCCAGCAGCCAAGATATGGGGGGACAGTACAATGAGCAGTTCTTC.

The chain has TRBV7-9 and TRBJ2-3; D perhaps matches TRBD1 (6 bases). Per the germline V gene, CDR1 is SEHNR and CDR2 is FQNEAQ (reference sequence). The CDR3 length is 14 residues. V was cut by 8 bases and J by 0 bases, with 12 bases left in between. The CDR3 DNA follows: TGTGCCAGCCGTGCAGGGGACAGCACAGATACGCAGTATTTT. Its protein is CASRAGDSTDTQYF. The full variable domain, in which reference TRBV7-9 and TRBJ2-3 provide the parts outside the CDR3, is DTGVSQNPRHKITKRGQNVTFRCDPISEHNRLYWYRQTLGQGPEFLTYFQNEAQLEKSRLLSDRFSAERPKGSFSTLEIQRTEQGDSAMYLCASRAGDSTDTQYFGPGTRLTVL.

The rearrangement uses TRBV5-6 and TRBJ1-2; no clear D gene. There are 13 residues in the CDR3. The V and J ends lost 0 bases and 3 bases respectively, with 6 bases between them. In germline, CDR1 is SGHDT, CDR2 YYEEEE. CDR3 amino acids: CASSLVQDYGYTF. The CDR3 region has the DNA TGTGCCAGCAGCTTGGTACAAGACTATGGCTACACCTTC.

This chain links TRBV29-1 with TRBJ1-3; TRBD1 agrees at 9 bases. V lost 7 bases to trimming and J lost 3 bases; unmatched junction nucleotides: 7. This CDR3 is 14 amino acids long. Germline lookup yields CDR1 SQVTM and CDR2 ANQGSEA. The DNA for the CDR3 is TGCAGCGCCGAAACAGGGGGCGATGGAAACACCATATATTTT. It codes for CSAETGGDGNTIYF.

The gene calls are TRBV7-9 and TRBJ2-1, with 9 nucleotides matching TRBD2. Germline V gene sequence: CDR1 SEHNR, CDR2 FQNEAQ (reference sequence). The length of the CDR3 is 14 residues. Unmatched junction bases numbered 7, after V lost 7 bases and J lost 6 bases. CDR3 bases: TGTGCCAGCAATCTAGCGGGGTGGGGCAATGAGCAGTTCTTC. This gives the protein CASNLAGWGNEQFF.

The chain links TRBV10-3 to TRBJ2-7; 8 positions agree with TRBD2. Germline-derived CDR1 and CDR2 are ENHRY and SYGVKD. The junction had 14 bases not matched to a gene; V was cut back by 10 bases and J by 6 bases. This CDR3 is built from 14 residues. CDR3 in amino acids: CATERGTPAAEQYF. As DNA, the CDR3 is TGTGCCACCGAGCGGGGGACTCCCGCAGCCGAGCAGTACTTC.

The genes are TRBV2 and TRBJ1-2, with D tentatively TRBD1 (5 bases). CDR3 size: 14 residues. V was clipped by 5 bases and J by 6 bases, with 16 bases between them. In germline, CDR1 is SNHLY, CDR2 FYNNEI. The CDR3 loop reads CASSRQGTLDGYTF. CDR3 DNA: TGTGCCAGCAGTCGGCAGGGCACGTTGGATGGCTACACCTTC.

The chain has TRBV6-5 and TRBJ2-7, with 8 nucleotides matching TRBD2. V lost 6 bases and J lost 3; bases outside the gene matches: 10. Germline CDR1 and CDR2: MNHEY and SVGAGI. The CDR3 covers 15 residues. The CDR3 nucleotides read TGTGCCAGCAGGTATAGCGGGGTAGGGGTCTACGAGCAGTACTTC. Translating gives CASRYSGVGVYEQYF.

The chain is built from TRBV7-9 and TRBJ2-3, with TRBD1 identical over 8 bases. This CDR3 has 17 residues. Germline V gives CDR1 SEHNR, CDR2 FQNEAQ (reference sequence). Trimming removed 6 bases from V and 7 bases from J; junction bases left unmatched: 18. In DNA, the CDR3 is TGTGCCAGCAGTCCCTACCAACAGGGGGTTGGACCTTATACGCAGTATTTT. Translating it yields CASSPYQQGVGPYTQYF.

In its sample, this clone was seen a few times. The CDR3 DNA reads as TGCAGTGCTAATTTTCCGGCTGAAGCTTTCTTT. It codes for CSANFPAEAFF. The chain employs TRBV20-1 and TRBJ1-1; D is uncertain. The V gene's germline CDR1 is DFQATT and CDR2 SNEGSKA (reference sequence). The CDR3 sequence is 11 residues long. Trimming took off 4 bases at V and 6 bases at J, with 9 bases between the two ends.

The sample holds one count of this clone. The chain combines TRBV14 with TRBJ2-7; 8 bases map to TRBD2. This CDR3 comprises 13 residues. Looked up from germline, CDR1 is SGHDN and CDR2 is FVKESK. V dropped 5 bases and J dropped 5; count of bases not matched to a gene: 5. For the CDR3, the DNA is TGTGCCAGCAGCGTGACTAGCGTCCACGAGCAGTACTTC. It codes for CASSVTSVHEQYF.

This clone was observed a few times. This chain uses TRBV5-1 with TRBJ2-5; 8 nucleotides align to TRBD2. The CDR3 runs to 16 residues. V lost 0 bases, J lost 1 base, and 5 bases stayed unmatched. CDR1 is SGHRS, CDR2 YFSETQ, per germline. CDR3 loop: CASSLAGGLAQETQYF. The CDR3 nucleotides are TGCGCCAGCAGCTTGGCCGGAGGACTAGCCCAAGAGACCCAGTACTTC.

The rearrangement links TRBV19 to TRBJ1-1; D is unclear. Trimming shortened V by 7 bases and J by 1 base, and 13 bases separated the two germline ends. This CDR3 comprises 14 residues. Germline V gene lookup returns CDR1 LNHDA and CDR2 SQIVND (reference sequence). The CDR3 coding sequence is TGTGCCAGTACGATCGAGTTAAAGAACACTGAAGCTTTCTTT. This sequence encodes CASTIELKNTEAFF.

This chain connects TRBV4-1 to TRBJ2-2, with 10 bases identical to TRBD1. Looked up from germline, CDR1 is MGHRA and CDR2 is YSYEKL. This CDR3 has 18 residues. Unmatched junction bases numbered 7, after V lost 2 bases and J lost 1 base. The CDR3 sequence: CASSQPGTGVWNTGELFF. In DNA form, the CDR3 reads TGCGCCAGCAGCCAACCTGGGACAGGGGTATGGAACACCGGGGAGCTGTTTTTT.